The 23 T cell receptor beta chains presented below share a single source sample, sequenced in a study of cytomegalovirus exposure and HLA in healthy donors. 13 Jbeta primers and 60 Vbeta primers were used for the PCR. Repertoires were generated with immunoSEQ multiplex PCR, while TCRdb's copy carries only in-frame clones and drops some. The data hold about 160,000 clones, with approximately 82% observed a single time. Sequencing used PBMCs. Receptors were obtained from a man between 50 and 59 years old in good health and CMV-seropositive.

The chain is built from TRBV6-1 and TRBJ1-5; TRBD1 matches at 9 bases. This CDR3 is built from 12 residues. Trimming cost V 4 bases and J 12 bases; bases outside gene matches: 4. Germline values: CDR1 MNHNS, CDR2 SASEGT. Here the CDR3 reads CASSGGTGRQHF. CDR3 DNA sequence: TGTGCCAGCAGTGGCGGGACAGGGCGCCAGCATTTT.

This rearrangement joins TRBV6-6 to TRBJ2-3, with 10 bases identical to TRBD2. This CDR3 is 16 amino acids long. Germline CDR1 MNHNY, CDR2 SVGAGI (reference sequence). The junction had 10 bases not matched to a gene; V was cut back by 7 bases and J by 3 bases. The CDR3: CASIRGTSVLTDTQYF. The CDR3 region has the DNA TGTGCCAGCATCAGGGGGACTAGCGTACTTACAGATACGCAGTATTTT.

This clone was detected many times. J is TRBJ2-7 and V is TRBV6-1, with 8 bases lining up with TRBD1. Germline loops: CDR1 MNHNS, CDR2 SASEGT. The CDR3 is 17 residues long. Trimming took 2 bases from V and 5 from J; bases not matched to a gene: 14. DNA of the CDR3: TGTGCCAGCAGTGAATTATCCCCTTGGACAGGGAGCAACGAGCAGTACTTC. Its protein is CASSELSPWTGSNEQYF.

The chain has TRBV28 and TRBJ1-5; perhaps TRBD1 as D (5 bases). Trimming took 0 bases from V and 0 from J, leaving 9 bases between them. This CDR3 comprises 16 residues. Germline V CDR1 and CDR2: MDHEN, SYDVKM. The CDR3 loop reads CASSLWGHFSNQPQHF. CDR3 bases: TGTGCCAGCAGTTTATGGGGGCACTTTAGCAATCAGCCCCAGCATTTT.

The rearrangement joins TRBV6-5 to TRBJ1-2, with 10 bases fitting TRBD1. This CDR3 comprises 14 residues. Germline assignment: CDR1 MNHEY and CDR2 SVGAGI. Germline trimming cut 6 bases from V and 6 bases from J; bases unmatched to any gene: 7. The CDR3 DNA reads as TGTGCCAGCAGCCCAGACAGGGGGCGCGATGGCTACACCTTC. It is translated as CASSPDRGRDGYTF.

The rearrangement links TRBV6-6 to TRBJ2-7, with D possibly being TRBD2 (7 bases). CDR3 length: 16 residues. Trimming removed 4 bases at V and 8 bases at J, with 24 bases between. CDR1 and CDR2 from the germline V gene are MNHNY and SVGAGI (reference sequence). CDR3 sequence reads: CASSFSSSGGGAKQYV. CDR3 nucleotides: TGTGCCAGCAGTTTTTCCTCTAGCGGAGGGGGGGCCAAGCAGTACGTC.

The rearrangement uses TRBV7-8 and TRBJ1-2; tentatively, D is TRBD1 (5 bases). The CDR3 runs to 15 residues. The germline V and J ends were trimmed by 5 bases and 6 bases, with 19 bases remaining between them. Germline V gives CDR1 SGHVS, CDR2 FQNEAQ. The CDR3 coding sequence is TGTGCCAGCAGCCAAGTGGGGCGCGCTCTTAATGGCTACACCTTC. This codes for CASSQVGRALNGYTF.

Here the CDR3 reads CASSQTRPKQDGYTF. The DNA for the CDR3 is TGCGCCAGCAGTCAAACCAGGCCGAAGCAAGATGGCTACACCTTC. The chain is built from TRBV23-1 and TRBJ1-2; D is unclear. Being an ORF, TRBV23-1 has a function that is uncertain. The CDR3 runs 15 residues. V lost 2 bases, J lost 6 bases, and 16 bases lay in between.

The chain employs TRBV9 and TRBJ2-6; TRBD1 matches 12 bases. The CDR3 is 17 residues long. Looked up from germline, CDR1 is SGDLS and CDR2 is YYNGEE. Trimming removed 3 bases from V and 4 bases from J; junction bases left unmatched: 5. The CDR3: CASSARDRGPGANVLTF. The CDR3 nucleotides read TGTGCCAGCAGCGCCCGGGACAGGGGGCCAGGGGCCAACGTCCTGACTTTC.

This clone has only a few counts. The CDR3 bases are TGTGCCAGCAGTTTAGACGGCGGACTCTACACTGAAGCTTTCTTT. The encoded protein is CASSLDGGLYTEAFF. The chain carries TRBV27 and TRBJ1-1; the D is unclear. V was clipped by 2 bases and J by 3 bases, with 13 bases between them. Germline V CDR1 and CDR2: MNHEY, SMNVEV (reference sequence). The CDR3 is 15 residues long.

The chain employs TRBV19 and TRBJ1-5, with TRBD1 as a possible D gene (6 bases). The germline V gene has CDR1 LNHDA and CDR2 SQIVND (reference sequence). With 8 bases removed from V and 0 bases from J, the gap between germline ends came to 8 bases. This CDR3 is built from 13 residues. The CDR3 loop reads CASGQSSNQPQHF. In DNA, the CDR3 is TGTGCCAGTGGACAGTCTAGCAATCAGCCCCAGCATTTT.

This chain uses TRBV9 with TRBJ2-3; 8 bases are shared with TRBD1. CDR3 length equals 17 residues. V lost 4 bases to trimming and J lost 6 bases; unmatched junction nucleotides: 16. Germline-derived CDR1 and CDR2 are SGDLS and YYNGEE. CDR3 in amino acids: CASSTRTGPDGRDTQYF. CDR3 DNA sequence: TGTGCCAGCAGCACGAGGACAGGGCCCGATGGGCGGGATACGCAGTATTTT.

The V call is TRBV10-2, the J call TRBJ2-2, with TRBD2 matching 8 bases. The length of the CDR3 is 13 residues. CDR1 WSHSY and CDR2 SAAADI come from the germline V gene. With V trimmed by 6 bases and J by 4 bases, 1 base remained unmatched. CDR3 sequence: CASSGLATGELFF. CDR3 nucleotide sequence: TGCGCCAGCAGCGGACTAGCCACCGGGGAGCTGTTTTTT.

The V call is TRBV19, the J call TRBJ1-1; 7 bases fit TRBD1. The V and J ends lost 11 bases and 1 base, in that order; junction bases with no gene match: 19. This CDR3 region has 17 residues. Germline V gene sequence: CDR1 LNHDA, CDR2 SQIVND (reference sequence). The CDR3 coding sequence is TGTGCCGCGGGAAAGAGGGGGCGAATGGGATCGAACACTGAAGCTTTCTTT. It is translated as CAAGKRGRMGSNTEAFF. The variable domain in full, completed from reference TRBV19 and TRBJ1-1, reads DGGITQSPKYLFRKEGQNVTLSCEQNLNHDAMYWYRQDPGQGLRLIYYSQIVNDFQKGDIAEGYSVSREKKESFPLTVTSAQKNPTAFYLCAAGKRGRMGSNTEAFFGQGTRLTVV.

The rearrangement links TRBV9 to TRBJ1-4; D is undetermined. V lost 4 bases, J lost 8 bases, and 12 bases lay in between. From germline, CDR1 is SGDLS and CDR2 YYNGEE. The CDR3 has 13 residues. DNA of the CDR3: TGTGCCAGCAGCTCAGGACTTGGCGAAAAACTGTTTTTT. Its translation: CASSSGLGEKLFF.

The chain employs TRBV5-1 and TRBJ2-7; perhaps TRBD1 as D (7 bases). The length of the CDR3 is 13 residues. Trimming pared 4 bases from V and 3 bases from J, leaving 11 bases between. The germline V gene encodes CDR1 SGHRS and CDR2 YFSETQ. The CDR3 DNA reads TGCGCCAGCAGCGTGCAGGGGGGCTACGAGCAGTACTTC. It translates to CASSVQGGYEQYF.

The CDR3 region is CASSLGARLAGAHNEQFF. The CDR3 DNA is TGTGCCAGCAGCTTAGGGGCCAGACTAGCGGGAGCCCACAATGAGCAGTTCTTC. This rearrangement joins TRBV11-3 to TRBJ2-1, with 12 bases identical to TRBD2. V lost 1 base to trimming and J lost 5 bases; unmatched junction nucleotides: 9. This CDR3 has 18 amino acids. Germline CDR1 is SGHNT and CDR2 is YENEEA.

J is TRBJ2-2 and V is TRBV27, with 9 bases fitting TRBD2. Germline values: CDR1 MNHEY, CDR2 SMNVEV (reference sequence). The CDR3 spans 15 residues. V was clipped by 3 bases and J by 6 bases; unmatched bases: 5. The DNA for the CDR3 is TGTGCCAGCAGTTTCGTGCGGGAGGGCCCCGGGGAGCTGTTTTTT. Amino acid sequence: CASSFVREGPGELFF.

The chain carries TRBV13 and TRBJ2-1, with 13 bases fitting TRBD2. The CDR3 has 15 residues. V shed 5 bases and J 10 bases; nucleotides not matched to a gene: 8. CDR1 is PRHDT and CDR2 is FYEKMQ in the germline V gene (reference sequence). CDR3 nucleotide sequence: TGTGCCAGCAGCGTCGGACTAGCGGGAGTCCGGGAGCAGTTCTTC. Its translation is CASSVGLAGVREQFF.

A note on this clone: The junction does not match germline at one end; this may be a read error. The chain links TRBV7-7 to TRBJ2-5; 10 positions match TRBD1. Germline V gene sequence: CDR1 SSHAT, CDR2 FNYEAQ (reference sequence). The length of the CDR3 is 15 residues. The DNA of the CDR3 is TGTGCTAGCAGCTATGACAGGGGGCTAAGGGAGACCCAGTACTTC. It is translated as CASSYDRGLRETQYF. Full variable domain (remainder filled in from reference TRBV7-7 and TRBJ2-5): GAGVSQSPRYKVTKRGQDVTLRCDPISSHATLYWYQQALGQGPEFLTYFNYEAQPDKSGLPSDRFSAERPEGSISTLTIQRTEQRDSAMYRCASSYDRGLRETQYFGPGTRLLVL.

The V gene is TRBV28, the J gene TRBJ2-1; perhaps TRBD2 as D (7 bases). CDR1 and CDR2 from the germline V gene are MDHEN and SYDVKM. The CDR3 runs 13 residues. The ends were cut back, 4 bases at V and 10 bases at J, with 14 bases in the middle. CDR3 coding DNA: TGTGCCAGCAGTTCACCTCCGGGGGGCGAGCAGTTCTTC. Translating it yields CASSSPPGGEQFF.

CDR3 in DNA: TGTGCCAGCAAACCCAGGCCCACGGGGGGGCAGTTCTTC. The encoded protein is CASKPRPTGGQFF. The chain combines TRBV2 with TRBJ2-1, with 7 bases matching TRBD2. The germline CDR1 and CDR2 sequences are SNHLY and FYNNEI. This CDR3 is 13 amino acids long. Losses at the gene ends were 7 bases for V and 12 bases for J; bases not matched to a gene: 12. Supplemented by reference TRBV2 and TRBJ2-1, the full variable domain reads EPEVTQTPSHQVTQMGQEVILRCVPISNHLYFYWYRQILGQKVEFLVSFYNNEISEKSEIFDDQFSVERPDGSNFTLKIRSTKLEDSAMYFCASKPRPTGGQFFGPGTRLTVL.

The sample holds a few counts of this clone. The chain joins TRBV2 to TRBJ2-7; no firm D call. CDR1 and CDR2 from the germline V gene are SNHLY and FYNNEI. V was pared by 9 bases and J by 3 bases, with 18 bases between. The CDR3 totals 14 residues. The CDR3 region is CASGNGGFSYEQYV. In DNA form, the CDR3 reads TGTGCCAGTGGTAATGGCGGTTTTAGCTACGAGCAGTACGTC.